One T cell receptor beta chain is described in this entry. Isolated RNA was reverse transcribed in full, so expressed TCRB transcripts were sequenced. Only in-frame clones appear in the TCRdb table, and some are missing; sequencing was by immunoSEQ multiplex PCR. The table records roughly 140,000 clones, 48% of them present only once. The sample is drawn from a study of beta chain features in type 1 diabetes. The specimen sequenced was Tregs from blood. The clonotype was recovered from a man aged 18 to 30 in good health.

The CDR3 loop is CASSLRDSSYEQYF. DNA for the CDR3: TGTGCCAGCAGCCTAAGGGACAGCTCCTACGAGCAGTACTTC. The rearrangement uses TRBV7-2 and TRBJ2-7, with TRBD1 matching 7 bases. The germline V gene encodes CDR1 SGHTA and CDR2 FQGNSA. The junction had 4 bases not matched to a gene; V was cut back by 5 bases and J by 0 bases. The CDR3 extends over 14 amino acids.